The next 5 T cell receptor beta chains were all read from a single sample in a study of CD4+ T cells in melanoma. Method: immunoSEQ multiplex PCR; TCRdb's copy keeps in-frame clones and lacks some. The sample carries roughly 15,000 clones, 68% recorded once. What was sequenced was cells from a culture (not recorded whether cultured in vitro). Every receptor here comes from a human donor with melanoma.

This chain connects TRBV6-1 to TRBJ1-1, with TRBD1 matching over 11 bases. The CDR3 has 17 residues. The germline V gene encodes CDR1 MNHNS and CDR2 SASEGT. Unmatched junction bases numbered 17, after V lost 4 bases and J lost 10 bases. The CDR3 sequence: CASSASRGLGTGGGAFF. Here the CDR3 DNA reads TGTGCCAGCAGTGCTTCAAGAGGTCTCGGGACAGGGGGTGGAGCTTTCTTT.

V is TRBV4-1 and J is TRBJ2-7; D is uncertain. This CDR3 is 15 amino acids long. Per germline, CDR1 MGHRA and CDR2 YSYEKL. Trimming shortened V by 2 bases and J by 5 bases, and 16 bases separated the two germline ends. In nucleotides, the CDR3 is TGCGCCAGCAGCCAACCGATCAAACCAAGCCACGAGCAGTACTTC. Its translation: CASSQPIKPSHEQYF.

The CDR3 nucleotides read TGTGCCAGCAGCCAGAGGGGGACCGGGGAGCTGTTTTTT. It encodes CASSQRGTGELFF. The V call is TRBV7-9, the J call TRBJ2-2; possible D gene TRBD1, 6 bases. This CDR3 comprises 13 residues. Germline V gives CDR1 SEHNR, CDR2 FQNEAQ (reference sequence). The V end was cut by 5 bases, the J end by 5 bases, with 9 bases between.

CDR3 loop: CASSLSGQGYEAFF. CDR3 in DNA: TGTGCCAGCAGCTTATCGGGACAGGGGTATGAAGCTTTCTTT. This chain uses TRBV7-3 with TRBJ1-1; 10 bases agree with TRBD1. J gave up 7 bases and V 2 bases, and 4 bases lay outside the gene matches. CDR3 size: 14 residues. CDR1 SGHTA and CDR2 FQGTGA come from the germline V gene.

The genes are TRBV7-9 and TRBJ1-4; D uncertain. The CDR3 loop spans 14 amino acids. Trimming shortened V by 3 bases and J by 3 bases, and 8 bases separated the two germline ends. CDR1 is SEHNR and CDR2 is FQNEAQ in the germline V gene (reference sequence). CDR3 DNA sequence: TGTGCCAGCAGCTTGATATCCCCTAATGAAAAACTGTTTTTT. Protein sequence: CASSLISPNEKLFF.